A selection of T cell receptor beta chains follows, all from one sample in a study of blood T cell repertoires in COVID-19. Repertoires were generated with immunoSEQ multiplex PCR, while TCRdb's copy carries only in-frame clones and drops some. The repertoire consists of about 120,000 clones, with over 65% occurring once and the leading ten covering 0.7% to 1%. The sample taken for sequencing was peripheral blood. The receptors derive from a human donor with acute or convalescent COVID-19. The donor label of this sample is uncertain. CDR3s include the opening cysteine and the closing phenylalanine or tryptophan. Fields, in order: CDR3 length, clone size, J gene, D gene, V gene, CDR3 protein, CDR3 DNA. D genes are given only for firm matches. A row's size may be missing; if present it is once, few, many or a size class.

length: 13; size: NA; J: TRBJ1-1; D: TRBD1; V: TRBV10-3; CDR3: CAIQDRENTEAFF; DNA: TGTGCCATCCAGGACAGGGAGAACACTGAAGCTTTCTTT
length: 11; size: NA; J: TRBJ1-4; D: NA; V: TRBV2; CDR3: CASTVVEKLFF; DNA: TGTGCCAGCACTGTAGTTGAAAAACTGTTTTTT
length: 13; size: NA; J: TRBJ2-7; D: NA; V: TRBV5-1; CDR3: CASSPRGANEQYF; DNA: TGCGCCAGCAGCCCACGGGGGGCCAACGAGCAGTACTTC
length: 12; size: NA; J: TRBJ1-5; D: NA; V: TRBV6-6; CDR3: CASRDIGQPQHF; DNA: TGTGCCAGCAGGGACATAGGTCAGCCCCAGCATTTT
length: 15; size: NA; J: TRBJ1-5; D: TRBD1; V: TRBV6-5; CDR3: CASNSDRGWNQPQHF; DNA: TGTGCCAGCAACTCGGACAGGGGTTGGAATCAGCCCCAGCATTTT
length: 11; size: NA; J: TRBJ2-7; D: NA; V: TRBV20-1; CDR3: CSASFRDEQYF; DNA: TGCAGTGCTAGTTTCAGGGACGAGCAGTACTTC
length: 14; size: NA; J: TRBJ1-2; D: TRBD1; V: TRBV5-8; CDR3: CASTRGTANYGYTF; DNA: TGTGCCAGCACCCGCGGGACAGCTAACTATGGCTACACCTTC
length: 10; size: many; J: TRBJ2-5; D: NA; V: TRBV29-1; CDR3: CSVPLETQYF; DNA: TGCAGCGTCCCCTTGGAGACCCAGTACTTC
length: 14; size: once; J: TRBJ1-1; D: TRBD1; V: TRBV7-2; CDR3: CASSFRTGITEAFF; DNA: TGTGCCAGCAGCTTTAGGACAGGGATCACTGAAGCTTTCTTT
length: 15; size: once; J: TRBJ2-5; D: NA; V: TRBV6-4; CDR3: CASTRPNRSQETQYF; DNA: TGTGCCAGCACTCGGCCCAACAGGTCCCAAGAGACCCAGTACTTC
length: 18; size: NA; J: TRBJ1-5; D: NA; V: TRBV10-3; CDR3: CAISESKYEGSSNQPQHF; DNA: TGTGCCATCAGTGAGTCGAAGTACGAGGGTAGTAGCAATCAGCCCCAGCATTTT
length: 15; size: NA; J: TRBJ1-2; D: TRBD1; V: TRBV7-8; CDR3: CASSPRDRAGQGYTF; DNA: TGTGCCAGCAGCCCACGAGACAGGGCAGGTCAGGGCTACACCTTC
length: 16; size: NA; J: TRBJ1-3; D: TRBD1; V: TRBV5-1; CDR3: CASSWDRALSGNTIYF; DNA: TGCGCCAGCAGCTGGGACAGGGCCCTCTCTGGAAACACCATATATTTT
length: 16; size: NA; J: TRBJ1-4; D: NA; V: TRBV10-2; CDR3: CASSDPAGPTGEKLFF; DNA: TGCGCCAGCAGTGACCCAGCGGGGCCGACGGGTGAAAAACTGTTTTTT
length: 15; size: NA; J: TRBJ1-4; D: NA; V: TRBV7-9; CDR3: CASSLGSLQNEKLFF; DNA: TGTGCCAGCAGCTTAGGGTCCCTCCAGAATGAAAAACTGTTTTTT
length: 13; size: NA; J: TRBJ1-6; D: TRBD1; V: TRBV2; CDR3: CASQDRGDSPLHF; DNA: TGTGCCAGCCAGGACAGGGGTGATTCACCCCTCCACTTT
length: 12; size: NA; J: TRBJ2-3; D: TRBD1; V: TRBV5-1; CDR3: CASNTGDDTQYF; DNA: TGCGCCAGCAACACAGGGGATGATACGCAGTATTTT
length: 18; size: NA; J: TRBJ1-4; D: NA; V: TRBV7-9; CDR3: CASSPVTPFRTTNEKLFF; DNA: TGTGCCAGCAGCCCCGTAACCCCTTTCAGAACAACTAATGAAAAACTGTTTTTT
length: 16; size: NA; J: TRBJ2-5; D: NA; V: TRBV7-2; CDR3: CASSLALGSFQETQYF; DNA: TGTGCCAGCAGCTTAGCTTTGGGCAGCTTCCAAGAGACCCAGTACTTC
length: 14; size: NA; J: TRBJ1-5; D: TRBD1; V: TRBV29-1; CDR3: CSVKGTELNQPQHF; DNA: TGCAGCGTGAAAGGGACAGAGCTGAATCAGCCCCAGCATTTT
length: 15; size: NA; J: TRBJ1-2; D: TRBD1; V: TRBV7-9; CDR3: CASSLGQGAQQGYTF; DNA: TGTGCCAGCAGTCTTGGGCAGGGGGCGCAACAGGGCTACACCTTC
length: 14; size: NA; J: TRBJ1-4; D: NA; V: TRBV28; CDR3: CASSLAGAGEKLFF; DNA: TGTGCCAGCAGTTTAGCAGGGGCTGGGGAAAAACTGTTTTTT